The rows below give T cell receptor beta chains drawn from one sample of a study of cytomegalovirus exposure and HLA in healthy donors. TCRdb keeps only in-frame clones here, not all; method: immunoSEQ multiplex PCR. The sample has fewer than 150,000 clones, 74% seen once. The source material was PBMCs. The receptors stem from a woman between 50 and 59 years old in good health and CMV-seropositive. Each CDR3 is given with its conserved first and last residue. The order of the fields is D gene, clone size, V gene, J gene, CDR3 protein, CDR3 DNA. The D gene is left open where the match is weak. A clone size is listed for some rows: how often the clone was seen (once, few, many), or a class if it is expanded.

TRBD1	few	TRBV10-3	TRBJ1-6	CAIRTGGDSPLHF	TGTGCCATCAGGACAGGGGGGGATTCACCCCTCCACTTT
TRBD2	-	TRBV19	TRBJ2-5	CASSSTSGPKETQYF	TGTGCCAGTAGTTCGACTAGCGGGCCCAAAGAGACCCAGTACTTC
TRBD1	once	TRBV18	TRBJ1-5	CASSPLQGARPQHF	TGTGCCAGCTCACCCTTGCAGGGGGCCCGGCCCCAGCATTTT
-	-	TRBV11-2	TRBJ1-1	CASSFSGAGEAFF	TGTGCCAGCAGCTTCTCAGGGGCAGGTGAAGCTTTCTTT
-	-	TRBV5-5	TRBJ1-6	CASGHTGRVWNSPLHF	TGTGCCAGCGGCCACACTGGGAGGGTTTGGAATTCACCCCTCCACTTT
TRBD1	-	TRBV19	TRBJ2-5	CASGGTGLETQYF	TGTGCCAGTGGCGGGACAGGGTTAGAGACCCAGTACTTC
-	-	TRBV5-6	TRBJ2-7	CASSVAGYEQYF	TGTGCCAGCAGCGTAGCCGGGTACGAGCAGTACTTC
TRBD2	-	TRBV11-3	TRBJ2-1	CASSQLAGGYNEQFF	TGTGCCAGCAGCCAACTAGCGGGGGGTTACAATGAGCAGTTCTTC
TRBD1	-	TRBV19	TRBJ1-4	CASSKTGGNYEKLFF	TGTGCCAGTAGTAAAACAGGGGGCAATTATGAAAAACTGTTTTTT
TRBD1	-	TRBV7-6	TRBJ2-1	CASSHVTGTGYSYNEQFF	TGTGCCAGCAGCCACGTTACCGGGACAGGGTACTCCTACAATGAGCAGTTCTTC
TRBD1	few	TRBV27	TRBJ2-7	CASRTGQGGSEQYF	TGTGCCAGCAGGACCGGACAGGGAGGAAGTGAGCAGTACTTC
-	-	TRBV2	TRBJ1-1	CASSLDSSLTEAFF	TGTGCCAGCAGTCTCGACAGTTCCCTCACTGAAGCTTTCTTT
-	-	TRBV12-2	TRBJ1-1	CARLSTRIDFRTDSNTEAFF	TGTGCAAGGCTTTCAACTCGGATCGACTTTCGGACCGACAGTAACACTGAAGCTTTCTTT
-	-	TRBV5-1	TRBJ1-2	CASSSAQGNYGYTF	TGCGCCAGCAGCTCGGCACAGGGTAACTATGGCTACACCTTC
-	-	TRBV6-5	TRBJ2-7	CASSYSAIYEQYF	TGTGCCAGCAGTTACTCGGCAATCTACGAGCAGTACTTC
-	-	TRBV7-8	TRBJ1-1	CASSGGRATEAFF	TGTGCCAGCTCGGGGGGCAGGGCCACTGAAGCTTTCTTT
-	-	TRBV9	TRBJ2-2	CASSPRLAGELFF	TGTGCCAGCAGCCCAAGACTAGCCGGGGAGCTGTTTTTT
-	-	TRBV4-2	TRBJ1-5	CASSQDVRDSNQPQHF	TGTGCCAGCAGCCAAGATGTCAGGGATAGCAATCAGCCCCAGCATTTT
TRBD2	-	TRBV7-6	TRBJ2-1	CASRSLGGNEQFF	TGTGCCAGCAGGTCCCTCGGGGGGAATGAGCAGTTCTTC
-	-	TRBV5-1	TRBJ1-2	CASSSEGGVYGYTF	TGCGCCAGCAGCTCCGAAGGGGGGGTCTATGGCTACACCTTC
-	few	TRBV4-3	TRBJ2-5	CASSQEWGGGETQYF	TGCGCCAGCAGCCAAGAGTGGGGGGGCGGGGAGACCCAGTACTTC
-	-	TRBV5-1	TRBJ2-7	CASSLAGAHEQYF	TGCGCCAGCAGCTTGGCTGGGGCCCACGAGCAGTACTTC
TRBD2	once	TRBV7-9	TRBJ2-2	CASSPTSGGASGTGELFF	TGTGCCAGCAGCCCGACTAGCGGGGGGGCCTCAGGCACCGGGGAGCTGTTTTTT
-	-	TRBV2	TRBJ1-6	CASSPPGSAFNSPLHF	TGTGCCAGCAGCCCGCCGGGGTCCGCCTTTAATTCACCCCTCCACTTT
-	-	TRBV10-2	TRBJ1-1	CASSDQGGRIEAFF	TGCGCCAGCAGTGACCAGGGCGGTCGGATTGAAGCTTTCTTT
-	-	TRBV10-3	TRBJ1-4	CAIRANEKLFF	TGTGCCATCAGGGCCAATGAAAAACTGTTTTTT
-	-	TRBV19	TRBJ2-7	CASSPRQSYEQYF	TGTGCCAGTAGCCCCCGACAGTCCTACGAGCAGTACTTC
TRBD2	-	TRBV7-9	TRBJ2-1	CASSPPFRLAVPGEQFF	TGTGCCAGCAGCCCCCCTTTCCGGCTAGCGGTGCCCGGTGAGCAGTTCTTC
-	once	TRBV7-2	TRBJ2-3	CASSLDGRIDTQYF	TGTGCCAGCAGCTTAGACGGCAGGATAGATACGCAGTATTTT